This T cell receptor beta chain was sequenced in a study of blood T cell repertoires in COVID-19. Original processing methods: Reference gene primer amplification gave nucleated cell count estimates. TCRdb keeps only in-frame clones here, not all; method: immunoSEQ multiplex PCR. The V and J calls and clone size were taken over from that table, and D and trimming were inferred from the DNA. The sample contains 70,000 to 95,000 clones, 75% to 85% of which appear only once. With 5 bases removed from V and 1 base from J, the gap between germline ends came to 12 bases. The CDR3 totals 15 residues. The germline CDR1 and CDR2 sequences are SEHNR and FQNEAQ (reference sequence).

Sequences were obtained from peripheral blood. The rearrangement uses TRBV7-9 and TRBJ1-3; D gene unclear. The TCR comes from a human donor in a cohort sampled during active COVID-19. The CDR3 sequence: CASSRGLASGNTIYF. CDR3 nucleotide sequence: TGTGCCAGCAGCAGAGGACTCGCGTCTGGAAACACCATATATTTT. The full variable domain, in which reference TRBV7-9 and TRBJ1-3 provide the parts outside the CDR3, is DTGVSQNPRHKITKRGQNVTFRCDPISEHNRLYWYRQTLGQGPEFLTYFQNEAQLEKSRLLSDRFSAERPKGSFSTLEIQRTEQGDSAMYLCASSRGLASGNTIYFGEGSWLTVV.